Below are 5 T cell receptor beta chains sequenced from a single sample in a study of blood T cell repertoires in COVID-19. Generated by immunoSEQ multiplex PCR, the TCRdb table keeps only in-frame clones and is missing some. The data contain roughly 400,000 clones, more than 75% of them seen just once; the ten biggest clones take up over 2%. Material: peripheral blood. Receptors were obtained from a woman aged 55-69 years with COVID-19, enrolled during active disease.

This clone was picked up a small number of times. The V call is TRBV10-3, the J call TRBJ2-1; 11 bases align to TRBD1. Germline loops: CDR1 ENHRY, CDR2 SYGVKD. The CDR3 is 14 amino acids. Unmatched junction bases numbered 4, after V lost 6 bases and J lost 6 bases. The DNA for the CDR3 is TGTGCCATCAGCGGACAGGGGGCATCCAATGAGCAGTTCTTC. It translates to CAISGQGASNEQFF.

The chain has TRBV28 and TRBJ2-3; D is ambiguous. The V end was cut by 5 bases, the J end by 2 bases, with 17 bases between. From germline, CDR1 is MDHEN and CDR2 SYDVKM. The CDR3 extends over 16 amino acids. CDR3 sequence: CASSRGPDYDTDTQYF. CDR3 DNA sequence: TGTGCCAGCAGTCGAGGCCCCGATTACGACACAGATACGCAGTATTTT.

The chain carries TRBV6-1 and TRBJ2-2; 9 bases are shared with TRBD2. The junction had 2 bases not matched to a gene; V was cut back by 1 base and J by 5 bases. From germline, CDR1 is MNHNS and CDR2 SASEGT. This CDR3 spans 15 amino acids. In DNA form, the CDR3 reads TGTGCCAGCAGTGAAGTGAGCGGGGGGACCGGGGAGCTGTTTTTT. It specifies CASSEVSGGTGELFF.

The chain carries TRBV6-6 and TRBJ2-7; 7 nucleotides align to TRBD1. Germline CDR1 is MNHNY and CDR2 is SVGAGI (reference sequence). This CDR3 is built from 13 residues. Trimming took 5 bases from V and 7 from J; bases not matched to a gene: 8. The CDR3 sequence is CASSPSTGLEQYF. CDR3 nucleotide sequence: TGTGCCAGCAGTCCCTCGACAGGGCTTGAGCAGTACTTC.

The chain couples TRBV19 to TRBJ1-1, with TRBD1 matching 7 bases. V lost 5 bases to trimming and J lost 1 base; unmatched junction nucleotides: 4. Germline V gene sequence: CDR1 LNHDA, CDR2 SQIVND (reference sequence). This CDR3 is 14 amino acids long. The CDR3 DNA sequence: TGTGCCAGTAGTTTCAACAGGGGGAACACTGAAGCTTTCTTT. Amino acid sequence: CASSFNRGNTEAFF. Full variable domain (missing parts from reference TRBV19 and TRBJ1-1): DGGITQSPKYLFRKEGQNVTLSCEQNLNHDAMYWYRQDPGQGLRLIYYSQIVNDFQKGDIAEGYSVSREKKESFPLTVTSAQKNPTAFYLCASSFNRGNTEAFFGQGTRLTVV.